Listed below are T cell receptor beta chains from one sample, sequenced in a study of cytomegalovirus exposure and HLA in healthy donors. Repertoires were generated with immunoSEQ multiplex PCR, while TCRdb's copy carries only in-frame clones and drops some. The data show some 240,000 clones, 70% to 90% seen once. Material for sequencing was PBMCs. These receptors originate from a woman under 30 in good health and CMV-seronegative. Both conserved end residues are part of each CDR3. The D gene is left open where the match is weak. Size is omitted from some rows. Given values are once, few, many or a class for expanded clones.

size,D,V,J,DNA,CDR3
.,TRBD1,TRBV5-1,TRBJ1-2,TGCGCCAGCAACACCAAACAGGGGGCGTCTAACTATGGCTACACCTTC,CASNTKQGASNYGYTF
.,TRBD2,TRBV18,TRBJ2-3,TGTGCCAGCTCACCACTAGGGACTAGCGGGGTTCGCACAGATACGCAGTATTTT,CASSPLGTSGVRTDTQYF
.,.,TRBV19,TRBJ1-2,TGTGCCACCAAAGGTAACAGGGTATATGGCTACACCTTC,CATKGNRVYGYTF
.,.,TRBV7-9,TRBJ2-7,TGTGCCAGCAGCTTGGAGGGACAGAGCTACGAGCAGTACTTC,CASSLEGQSYEQYF
.,TRBD1,TRBV2,TRBJ2-7,TGTGCCAGCAGTAGACAGGGGGCGCTAATCGAGCAGTACTTC,CASSRQGALIEQYF
.,.,TRBV2,TRBJ2-1,TGTGCCAGCAACGAGGGGAGCAAAGTCCCGGGTGAGCAGTTCTTC,CASNEGSKVPGEQFF
.,TRBD2,TRBV7-2,TRBJ2-7,TGTGCCAGCAGCTTGGACGCTAGCGGGAGCTCCTACGAGCAGTACTTC,CASSLDASGSSYEQYF
.,TRBD2,TRBV9,TRBJ2-1,TGTGCCAGCAGCCCTCCTCTAGCGGTACGCAATGAGCAGTTCTTC,CASSPPLAVRNEQFF
once,TRBD1,TRBV18,TRBJ1-5,TGTGCCAGCTCACCTCAGGGGGGGTACGATCAGCCCCAGCATTTT,CASSPQGGYDQPQHF
once,.,TRBV6-1,TRBJ1-1,TGTGCCAGCAGTGAGGCGGGGAACACTGAAGCTTTCTTT,CASSEAGNTEAFF
.,TRBD1,TRBV4-1,TRBJ2-7,TGCGCCAGCAGCCAAGCTGTAAAAGGACAGGGTTTCGCAGGCGAGCAGTACTTC,CASSQAVKGQGFAGEQYF
.,TRBD2,TRBV27,TRBJ2-3,TGTGCCAGCAGTTCATGGACTAGCGAGAGGGCAGATACGCAGTATTTT,CASSSWTSERADTQYF
.,TRBD2,TRBV5-1,TRBJ2-1,TGCGCCAGCAGCTTCACAGGACTAGTCAATGAGCAGTTCTTC,CASSFTGLVNEQFF
.,.,TRBV27,TRBJ2-5,TGTGCCAGCAGTTTCCTCGGGGAATTAAGGGAGACCCAGTACTTC,CASSFLGELRETQYF
few,TRBD2,TRBV2,TRBJ2-2,TGTGCCAGCAGTTCTAGCGGGGGGGTCACCGGGGAGCTGTTTTTT,CASSSSGGVTGELFF
.,.,TRBV28,TRBJ1-1,TGTGCCAGCAATAACCTCAGGGCGAACACTGAAGCTTTCTTT,CASNNLRANTEAFF
.,TRBD1,TRBV27,TRBJ1-5,TGTGCCAGCAGTCCTGGACAGGGGAATCAGCCCCAGCATTTT,CASSPGQGNQPQHF
.,.,TRBV5-6,TRBJ2-1,TGTGCCAGCAGCGGCGGGGCAAGGGGAGAGCAGTTCTTC,CASSGGARGEQFF